One sample yielded the 32 T cell receptor beta chains listed below, sequenced in a study of CD4 T cells in relation to SARS-CoV-2 and coronaviruses. Some clones are missing from TCRdb's copy, which holds only in-frame ones; the method was immunoSEQ multiplex PCR. The sample consists of about 24,000 clones, around four fifths of them appearing once. Antigen specificity for these receptors is unknown. Unexposed donor CD4+ T cells date from about 2010-2019, before the COVID-19 pandemic. CD4+ T cells were isolated from the cells after around eleven days of culture. The sequenced sample was CD4+ T cells from PBMCs, cultured in vitro. The receptors stem from a human donor in good health.

The rearrangement uses TRBV5-1 and TRBJ1-1; perhaps TRBD1 as D (5 bases). Per germline, CDR1 SGHRS and CDR2 YFSETQ. This CDR3 comprises 15 residues. The V gene lost 2 bases and the J gene lost 1 base, with 12 bases spanning the gap. CDR3 DNA: TGCGCCAGCAGCTTTGGGGGAACATCGAACACTGAAGCTTTCTTT. This sequence encodes CASSFGGTSNTEAFF.

CDR3 in DNA: TGTGCCAGCAGCGAGGGGGACAGGGGCGAGACGGGAGCTTTCTTT. Its translation: CASSEGDRGETGAFF. The chain combines TRBV2 with TRBJ1-1; 10 bases line up with TRBD1. The CDR3 consists of 15 residues. V lost 6 bases and J lost 10; bases outside the gene matches: 14. CDR1 is SNHLY and CDR2 is FYNNEI in the germline V gene.

The chain carries TRBV28 and TRBJ2-5, with no clear D. Germline CDR1 MDHEN, CDR2 SYDVKM. Trimming shortened V by 6 bases and J by 1 base, and 6 bases separated the two germline ends. This CDR3 spans 12 amino acids. The CDR3 reads CASSGVQETQYF. The CDR3 region has the DNA TGTGCCAGCAGCGGAGTCCAAGAGACCCAGTACTTC.

The gene calls are TRBV6-5 and TRBJ1-2; D remains ambiguous. The CDR3 loop spans 13 amino acids. Germline values: CDR1 MNHEY, CDR2 SVGAGI. The V and J ends lost 2 bases and 6 bases respectively, with 10 bases between them. The CDR3 sequence is CASSYLEGNGYTF. In DNA, the CDR3 is TGTGCCAGCAGTTACCTGGAGGGAAATGGCTACACCTTC.

V usage is TRBV9 and J usage is TRBJ2-7; 11 bases map to TRBD2. CDR3 size: 17 residues. Looked up from germline, CDR1 is SGDLS and CDR2 is YYNGEE. The trim removed 4 bases at V and 6 bases at J, leaving 15 bases unmatched. CDR3 protein: CASSPGLAGATPAEQYF. The CDR3, as DNA: TGTGCCAGCAGCCCTGGACTAGCGGGCGCTACCCCAGCCGAGCAGTACTTC.

V is TRBV12-3 or TRBV12-4 and J is TRBJ2-7; 8 nucleotides line up with TRBD2. The CDR3 totals 13 residues. Losses at the gene ends were 11 bases for V and 4 bases for J; bases not matched to a gene: 10. The CDR3 loop is CASARAGAYEQYF. CDR3 in DNA: TGTGCCTCAGCCCGAGCGGGAGCTTACGAGCAGTACTTC.

This chain links TRBV4-1 with TRBJ2-2; 12 nucleotides align to TRBD2. Looked up from germline, CDR1 is MGHRA and CDR2 is YSYEKL. The CDR3 runs 15 residues. V lost 3 bases, J lost 7 bases, and 3 bases stayed unmatched. The CDR3 nucleotides read TGCGCCAGCAGCCACGGACTAGCGGGAAACGGGGAGCTGTTTTTT. It is translated as CASSHGLAGNGELFF.

This clone occurred once. V and J are TRBV6-1 and TRBJ1-2; D gene ambiguous. This CDR3 contains 15 residues. Deletions cut 0 bases from V and 2 bases from J, with 10 bases between. The V gene's germline CDR1 is MNHNS and CDR2 SASEGT. The DNA for the CDR3 is TGTGCCAGCAGTGAAGCTCCCCTAAGGAACTATGGCTACACCTTC. Translation: CASSEAPLRNYGYTF.

The chain uses TRBV19 and TRBJ1-4; weak D call: TRBD1 (6 bases). Germline CDR1 and CDR2: LNHDA and SQIVND (reference sequence). The V and J ends lost 6 bases and 5 bases respectively, with 13 bases between them. This CDR3 is built from 14 residues. In DNA, the CDR3 is TGTGCCAGTAGCCCCAGGGGATTGAATGAAAAACTGTTTTTT. Amino acids: CASSPRGLNEKLFF. Filled out from reference TRBV19 and TRBJ1-4, the complete variable domain reads DGGITQSPKYLFRKEGQNVTLSCEQNLNHDAMYWYRQDPGQGLRLIYYSQIVNDFQKGDIAEGYSVSREKKESFPLTVTSAQKNPTAFYLCASSPRGLNEKLFFGSGTQLSVL.

This sequence joins TRBV7-3 and TRBJ2-5; 7 nucleotides line up with TRBD2. This CDR3 is built from 16 residues. CDR1 SGHTA and CDR2 FQGTGA come from the germline V gene. Germline trimming cut 0 bases from V and 2 bases from J; bases unmatched to any gene: 6. CDR3 region: CASSLTTGGTQETQYF. The CDR3 nucleotides are TGTGCCAGCAGCTTAACCACGGGGGGAACGCAAGAGACCCAGTACTTC.

The chain carries TRBV30 and TRBJ1-6; 11 bases match TRBD1. Looked up from germline, CDR1 is GTSNPN and CDR2 is SVGIG (reference sequence). CDR3 length: 16 residues. Losses at the gene ends were 1 base for V and 8 bases for J; bases not matched to a gene: 7. CDR3 region: CAWSADRGRGDSPLHF. The CDR3 coding sequence is TGTGCCTGGAGTGCGGACAGGGGGCGAGGGGATTCACCCCTCCACTTT.

This clone is categorized as large. The J gene is TRBJ2-3, the V gene TRBV18; D is ambiguous. Per the germline V gene, CDR1 is KGHSH and CDR2 is LQKENI. V shed 2 bases and J shed 0 bases, with 15 bases lying between them. This CDR3 region has 17 residues. CDR3 coding DNA: TGTGCCAGCTCACCATTCCCCGCCAGTACTAGCACAGATACGCAGTATTTT. Residues: CASSPFPASTSTDTQYF.

The chain recombines TRBV19 with TRBJ1-1, with D unclear. The germline V gene encodes CDR1 LNHDA and CDR2 SQIVND (reference sequence). The CDR3 runs 15 residues. V was cut by 3 bases and J by 0 bases, with 11 bases left in between. CDR3 in DNA: TGTGCCAGTAGTATCCTGGACCGATTGAACACTGAAGCTTTCTTT. It specifies CASSILDRLNTEAFF.

There are a few counts of this clone. The rearrangement links TRBV10-3 to TRBJ2-2; D gene uncertain. There are 14 residues in the CDR3. The V end was cut by 0 bases, the J end by 4 bases, with 6 bases between. Germline CDR1 reads ENHRY; CDR2 reads SYGVKD. CDR3 sequence reads: CAISESGGTGELFF. For the CDR3, the DNA is TGTGCCATCAGTGAGTCGGGCGGCACCGGGGAGCTGTTTTTT.

J is TRBJ2-6 and V is TRBV5-1; 8 nucleotides match TRBD2. In germline, CDR1 is SGHRS, CDR2 YFSETQ. V lost 0 bases to trimming and J lost 2 bases; unmatched junction nucleotides: 1. There are 16 residues in the CDR3. The CDR3 here is CASSLEAGAGANVLTF. The CDR3 nucleotides are TGCGCCAGCAGCTTGGAAGCGGGGGCTGGGGCCAACGTCCTGACTTTC.

This chain links TRBV3-1 (or the pseudogene TRBV3-2) with TRBJ2-1; 7 positions agree with TRBD2. Germline trimming cut 5 bases from V and 9 bases from J; bases unmatched to any gene: 22. The germline CDR1 and CDR2 sequences are LGHDT and YNNKEL (reference sequence). The CDR3 has 18 amino acids. The CDR3 region is CASSGRARVAGEPGEQFF. CDR3 nucleotides: TGTGCCAGCAGCGGCAGGGCTCGAGTTGCGGGAGAACCGGGTGAGCAGTTCTTC.

The chain links TRBV7-9 to TRBJ2-5; no clear D gene. V shed 3 bases and J shed 1 base, with 12 bases lying between them. The CDR3 contains 15 residues. Germline lookup yields CDR1 SEHNR and CDR2 FQNEAQ (reference sequence). DNA of the CDR3: TGTGCCAGCAGCTTGTACGTCTCCCTCCAAGAGACCCAGTACTTC. Protein: CASSLYVSLQETQYF.

This chain uses TRBV20-1 with TRBJ2-5; tentative D call: TRBD1 (5 bases). With 7 bases removed from V and 2 bases from J, the gap between germline ends came to 8 bases. Germline lookup yields CDR1 DFQATT and CDR2 SNEGSKA (reference sequence). CDR3 length: 11 residues. This chain's CDR3 is CSGDRQETQYF. In DNA form, the CDR3 reads TGCAGTGGTGACAGACAAGAGACCCAGTACTTC.

The chain is built from TRBV30 and TRBJ2-3, with 10 bases identical to TRBD1. V trimming: 2 bases; J trimming: 4 bases; junction bases outside the gene matches: 6. This CDR3 is built from 15 residues. Germline CDR1 is GTSNPN and CDR2 is SVGIG (reference sequence). The CDR3 nucleotides read TGTGCCTGGAGTTCGACAGGGGGCTGGGCAGATACGCAGTATTTT. Its protein product is CAWSSTGGWADTQYF.

The chain has TRBV28 and TRBJ1-2; 7 nucleotides line up with TRBD1. The CDR3 is 15 residues long. CDR1 and CDR2 from the germline V gene are MDHEN and SYDVKM. J was trimmed by 4 bases and V by 6 bases; bases with no gene match: 11. Here the CDR3 DNA reads TGTGCCAGCAGCGGTCAGGACAGGAACGGCTATGGCTACACCTTC. This gives the protein CASSGQDRNGYGYTF.

V usage is TRBV5-1 and J usage is TRBJ2-5; tentative D call: TRBD1 (6 bases). This CDR3 region has 16 residues. V dropped 0 bases and J dropped 1 base, with 13 bases sitting between them. From germline, CDR1 is SGHRS and CDR2 YFSETQ. CDR3 amino acids: CASSLEAGAIQETQYF. Written as DNA, the CDR3 is TGCGCCAGCAGCTTGGAGGCAGGGGCTATCCAAGAGACCCAGTACTTC.

The chain joins TRBV28 to TRBJ2-7; 7 bases map to TRBD1. The junction had 2 bases not matched to a gene; V was cut back by 5 bases and J by 1 base. Germline values: CDR1 MDHEN, CDR2 SYDVKM. The CDR3 spans 13 residues. This CDR3 reads CASSRTGSYEQYF. The CDR3 DNA sequence: TGTGCCAGCAGTAGGACAGGTTCCTACGAGCAGTACTTC. The full variable domain, in which reference TRBV28 and TRBJ2-7 provide the parts outside the CDR3, is DVKVTQSSRYLVKRTGEKVFLECVQDMDHENMFWYRQDPGLGLRLIYFSYDVKMKEKGDIPEGYSVSREKKERFSLILESASTNQTSMYLCASSRTGSYEQYFGPGTRLTVT.

The CDR3 nucleotides are TGTGCCTGGAGGACCTCCGGGGGTTATGGCTACACCTTC. This gives the protein CAWRTSGGYGYTF. The chain has TRBV30 and TRBJ1-2; the D gene is possibly TRBD1 (5 bases). This CDR3 contains 13 residues. Trimming removed 3 bases from V and 5 bases from J, with 13 bases in between. In germline, CDR1 is GTSNPN, CDR2 SVGIG (reference sequence).

The chain carries TRBV10-3 and TRBJ2-3; maybe TRBD2 (6 bases). The CDR3 length is 17 residues. Trimming stripped 10 bases from V and 1 base from J, with 24 bases between. Germline lookup yields CDR1 ENHRY and CDR2 SYGVKD. CDR3 bases: TGTGCCACCTTCTCGCCCGGTACGGGAGTCCGCACAGATACGCAGTATTTT. Its protein product is CATFSPGTGVRTDTQYF.

This clone was observed a few times. This chain connects TRBV4-1 to TRBJ2-3; 7 nucleotides agree with TRBD2. The J segment lost 0 bases and the V segment lost 1 base, leaving 4 bases of the junction unmatched. This CDR3 spans 16 amino acids. Per the germline V gene, CDR1 is MGHRA and CDR2 is YSYEKL. The CDR3, as DNA: TGCGCCAGCAGCCAAGCGGTGGGAGGGAGCACAGATACGCAGTATTTT. Residues: CASSQAVGGSTDTQYF.

CDR3 sequence reads: CATSLDGLTEAFF. The CDR3 DNA reads TGTGCCACCAGCCTGGACGGTCTGACTGAAGCTTTCTTT. The chain uses TRBV24-1 and TRBJ1-1; D is uncertain. V dropped 7 bases and J dropped 5 bases, with 13 bases sitting between them. The germline V gene has CDR1 KGHDR and CDR2 SFDVKD. The CDR3 loop spans 13 amino acids.

Here the CDR3 reads CASSLGVAGGGETQYF. In DNA form, the CDR3 reads TGTGCCAGCAGTTTGGGGGTAGCGGGAGGAGGGGAGACCCAGTACTTC. The rearrangement joins TRBV27 to TRBJ2-5; TRBD2 agrees at 10 bases. Germline values: CDR1 MNHEY, CDR2 SMNVEV (reference sequence). Trimming cost V 3 bases and J 5 bases; bases outside gene matches: 9. This CDR3 is built from 16 residues.

This sequence joins TRBV29-1 and TRBJ1-4; no clear D gene. Germline V gives CDR1 SQVTM, CDR2 ANQGSEA. Trimming stripped 1 base from V and 4 bases from J, with 4 bases between. This CDR3 has 12 amino acids. The CDR3 DNA reads as TGCAGCGTTGAAGGGGTTAATGAAAAACTGTTTTTT. Amino acids: CSVEGVNEKLFF.

J is TRBJ2-7 and V is TRBV5-1; 9 bases are a match to TRBD2. There are 14 residues in the CDR3. V lost 4 bases and J lost 3; bases outside the gene matches: 5. Germline assignment: CDR1 SGHRS and CDR2 YFSETQ. The CDR3 loop is CASSAGLAIYEQYF. CDR3 sequence (DNA): TGCGCCAGCAGCGCGGGACTAGCCATCTACGAGCAGTACTTC.

The rearrangement uses TRBV5-1 and TRBJ1-1; D is perhaps TRBD1 (6 bases). The CDR3 totals 16 residues. Trimming took off 4 bases at V and 0 bases at J, with 16 bases between the two ends. CDR1 and CDR2 (germline): SGHRS, YFSETQ. In DNA, the CDR3 is TGCGCCAGCAGCCCCGGATCCGGACAGTTGAACACTGAAGCTTTCTTT. It translates to CASSPGSGQLNTEAFF.

The V gene is TRBV2, the J gene TRBJ2-5; 8 bases agree with TRBD2. The J call may be faulty, since TRBJ2-7 better matches the DNA end. The germline gives CDR1 SNHLY, CDR2 FYNNEI. The CDR3 covers 14 residues. The CDR3 bases are TGTGCCAGCAGCGGGACTAGAACCTCCTACGAGCAGTACTTC. Its protein is CASSGTRTSYEQYF.

This clone counts as large. J is TRBJ1-5 and V is TRBV21-1. TRBV21-1 is described as a pseudogene. The CDR3 runs 11 residues. CDR3 sequence reads: CARPGQGPQHF. CDR3 coding DNA: TGTGCCAGACCGGGGCAGGGGCCCCAGCATTTT.